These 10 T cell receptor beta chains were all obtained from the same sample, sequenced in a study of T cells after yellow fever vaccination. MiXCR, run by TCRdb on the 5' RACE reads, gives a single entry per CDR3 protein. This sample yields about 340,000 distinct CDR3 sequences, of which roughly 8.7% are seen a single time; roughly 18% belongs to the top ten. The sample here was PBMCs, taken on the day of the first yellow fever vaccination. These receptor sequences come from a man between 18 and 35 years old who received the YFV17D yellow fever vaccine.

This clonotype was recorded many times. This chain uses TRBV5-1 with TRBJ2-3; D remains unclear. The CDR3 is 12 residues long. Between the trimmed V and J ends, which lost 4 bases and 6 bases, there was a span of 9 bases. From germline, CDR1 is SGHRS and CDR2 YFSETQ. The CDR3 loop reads CASSALGDTQYF. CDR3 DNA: TGCGCCAGCAGCGCCTTGGGGGATACGCAGTATTTT. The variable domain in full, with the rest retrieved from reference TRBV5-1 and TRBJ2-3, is KAGVTQTPRYLIKTRGQQVTLSCSPISGHRSVSWYQQTPGQGLQFLFEYFSETQRNKGNFPGRFSGRQFSNSRSEMNVSTLELGDSALYLCASSALGDTQYFGPGTRLTVL.

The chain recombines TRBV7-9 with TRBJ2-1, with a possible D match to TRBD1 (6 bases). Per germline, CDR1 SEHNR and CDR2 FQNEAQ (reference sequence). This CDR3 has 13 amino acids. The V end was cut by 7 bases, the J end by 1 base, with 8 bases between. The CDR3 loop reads CASIGQSYNEQFF. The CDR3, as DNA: TGTGCCAGCATTGGACAGTCCTACAATGAGCAGTTCTTC. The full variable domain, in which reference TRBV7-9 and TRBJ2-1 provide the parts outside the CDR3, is DTGVSQNPRHKITKRGQNVTFRCDPISEHNRLYWYRQTLGQGPEFLTYFQNEAQLEKSRLLSDRFSAERPKGSFSTLEIQRTEQGDSAMYLCASIGQSYNEQFFGPGTRLTVL.

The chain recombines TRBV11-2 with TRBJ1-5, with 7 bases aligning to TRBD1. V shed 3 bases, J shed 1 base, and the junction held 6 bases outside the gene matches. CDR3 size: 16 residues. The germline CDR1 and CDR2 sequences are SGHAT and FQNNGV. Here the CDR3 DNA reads TGTGCCAGCAGCTTTACAGGGGTAGGAAGCAATCAGCCCCAGCATTTT. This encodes CASSFTGVGSNQPQHF.

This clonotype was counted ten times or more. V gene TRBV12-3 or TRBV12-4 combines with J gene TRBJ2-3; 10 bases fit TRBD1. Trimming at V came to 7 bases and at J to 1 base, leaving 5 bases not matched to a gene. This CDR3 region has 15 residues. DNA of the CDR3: TGTGCCAGCACCCCAGGGACAGGGGGCACAGATACGCAGTATTTT. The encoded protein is CASTPGTGGTDTQYF.

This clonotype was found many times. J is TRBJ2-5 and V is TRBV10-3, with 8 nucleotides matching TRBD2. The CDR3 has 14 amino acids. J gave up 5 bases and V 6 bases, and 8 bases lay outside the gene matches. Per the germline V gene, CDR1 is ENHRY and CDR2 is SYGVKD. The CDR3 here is CAIRPGLATETQYF. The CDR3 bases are TGTGCCATCAGACCTGGACTAGCTACCGAGACCCAGTACTTC.

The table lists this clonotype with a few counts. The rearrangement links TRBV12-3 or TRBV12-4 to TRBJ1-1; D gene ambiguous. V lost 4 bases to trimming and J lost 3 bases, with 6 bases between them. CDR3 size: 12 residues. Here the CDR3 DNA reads TGTGCCAGCAGTTACTACGACACTGAAGCTTTCTTT. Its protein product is CASSYYDTEAFF.

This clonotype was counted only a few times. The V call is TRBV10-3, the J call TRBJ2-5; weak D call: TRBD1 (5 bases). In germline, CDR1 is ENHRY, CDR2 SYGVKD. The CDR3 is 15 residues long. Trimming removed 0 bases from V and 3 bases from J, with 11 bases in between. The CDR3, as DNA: TGTGCCATCAGTGAGTCGACGACAGTTAAAGAGACCCAGTACTTC. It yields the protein CAISESTTVKETQYF.

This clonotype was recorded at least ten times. The CDR3 bases are TGTGCCAGCAGCTTAGCCTGGGGGGAGACCCAGTACTTC. This translates into CASSLAWGETQYF. V usage is TRBV7-2 and J usage is TRBJ2-5, with D possibly being TRBD1 or TRBD2 (5 bases each). CDR3 size: 13 residues. Trimming cost V 0 bases and J 5 bases, with 7 bases left between them. Germline CDR1 is SGHTA and CDR2 is FQGNSA.

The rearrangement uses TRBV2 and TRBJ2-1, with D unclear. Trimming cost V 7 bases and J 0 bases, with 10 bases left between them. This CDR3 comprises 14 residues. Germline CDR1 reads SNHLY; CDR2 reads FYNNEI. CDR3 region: CASNPRSSYNEQFF. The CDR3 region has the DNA TGTGCCAGCAATCCGCGGAGCTCCTACAATGAGCAGTTCTTC.

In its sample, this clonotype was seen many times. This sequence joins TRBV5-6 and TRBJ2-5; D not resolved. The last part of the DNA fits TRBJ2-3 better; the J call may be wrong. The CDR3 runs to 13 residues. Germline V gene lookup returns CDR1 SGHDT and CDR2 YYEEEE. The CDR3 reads CASSLELKETQYF. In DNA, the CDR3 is TGTGCCAGCAGCTTAGAACTTAAAGAAACGCAGTATTTT.